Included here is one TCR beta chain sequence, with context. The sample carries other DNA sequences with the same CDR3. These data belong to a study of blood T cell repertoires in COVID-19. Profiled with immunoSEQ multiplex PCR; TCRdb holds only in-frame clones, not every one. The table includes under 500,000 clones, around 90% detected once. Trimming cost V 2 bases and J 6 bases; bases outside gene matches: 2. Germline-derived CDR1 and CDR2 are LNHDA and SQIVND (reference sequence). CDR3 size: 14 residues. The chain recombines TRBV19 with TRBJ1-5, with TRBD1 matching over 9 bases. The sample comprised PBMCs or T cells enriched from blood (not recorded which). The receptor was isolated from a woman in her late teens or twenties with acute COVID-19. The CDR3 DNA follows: TGTGCCAGTAGTATATCGACAGGGGGTCAGCCCCAGCATTTT. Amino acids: CASSISTGGQPQHF.